Below, 19 T cell receptor beta chains from the same sample are listed, as sequenced in a study of CD8+CD57+ T cells in acquired aplastic anemia. Only patients with CD8+CD57+ cell expansion on flow cytometry were chosen for sequencing. Genomic DNA constituted the template upon which TCR beta VDJ and CDR3 profiling was performed. TCRdb ran MiXCR on the reads and lists one entry per CDR3 protein. The table lists around 130,000 distinct CDR3 sequences, 50% to 60% of them singletons. The source material was sorted CD4+, CD8+, or CD8+CD57+ T cells (not recorded which) from PBMCs. The receptors derive from a human donor with aplastic anemia.

The chain couples TRBV5-1 to TRBJ1-2, with D perhaps TRBD1 (6 bases). The ends were cut back, 7 bases at V and 10 bases at J, with 20 bases in the middle. The CDR3 is made up of 13 amino acids. CDR1 is SGHRS and CDR2 is YFSETQ in the germline V gene. In nucleotides, the CDR3 is TGCGCCAGCGGAAGTACAGGGATACGTGACTACACCTTC. It yields the protein CASGSTGIRDYTF.

This clonotype was detected once. The CDR3 region has the DNA TGTGCCAGCAGCCCTAGCTCAGTTTACGAGCAGTACTTC. Translation: CASSPSSVYEQYF. The V gene is TRBV4-2, the J gene TRBJ2-7; TRBD2 is a possible D gene (5 bases). Per germline, CDR1 LGHNA and CDR2 YNFKEQ. This CDR3 region has 13 residues. The V and J ends lost 4 bases and 4 bases respectively, with 11 bases between them.

This clonotype was counted a single time. The chain carries TRBV29-1 and TRBJ2-1; perhaps TRBD1 as D (5 bases). CDR3 length: 12 amino acids. Trimming removed 8 bases from V and 5 bases from J, with 13 bases in between. In germline, CDR1 is SQVTM, CDR2 ANQGSEA. In DNA form, the CDR3 reads TGCAGCTTGGTCAGGGCGGACAATGAGCAGTTCTTC. Translation: CSLVRADNEQFF.

This clonotype has a count of ten or more. The J gene is TRBJ2-2, the V gene TRBV12-5; D gene unclear. The CDR3 extends over 16 amino acids. V was trimmed by 1 base and J by 7 bases, leaving 16 bases between them. Germline values: CDR1 LGHNT, CDR2 FRNRAP. CDR3 DNA: TGTGCTAGTGGTTTGGAGGGAAGGCCCCCGAGCGGGGAGCTGTTTTTT. It codes for CASGLEGRPPSGELFF.

This clonotype turned up a few times. The chain links TRBV7-2 to TRBJ2-5; D ambiguous. With 5 bases removed from V and 7 bases from J, the gap between germline ends came to 11 bases. This CDR3 is 12 amino acids long. The germline V gene encodes CDR1 SGHTA and CDR2 FQGNSA. The CDR3 sequence is CASSPSSGTQYF. The CDR3 bases are TGTGCCAGCAGCCCCAGCTCCGGGACCCAGTACTTC. Complete variable domain (other parts from reference TRBV7-2 and TRBJ2-5): GAGVSQSPSNKVTEKGKDVELRCDPISGHTALYWYRQSLGQGLEFLIYFQGNSAPDKSGLPSDRFSAERTGGSVSTLTIQRTQQEDSAVYLCASSPSSGTQYFGPGTRLLVL.

J is TRBJ2-1 and V is TRBV10-3, with 7 bases fitting TRBD1. This CDR3 region has 13 residues. The ends lost 10 bases at V and 5 bases at J; junction bases unmatched: 8. The germline V gene has CDR1 ENHRY and CDR2 SYGVKD. This CDR3 reads CANGQEPNNEQFF. CDR3 in DNA: TGTGCCAACGGACAGGAACCTAACAATGAGCAGTTCTTC.

The genes are TRBV7-9 and TRBJ1-5; D remains ambiguous. This CDR3 region has 12 residues. Between the trimmed V and J ends, which lost 5 bases and 3 bases, there was a span of 5 bases. Looked up from germline, CDR1 is SEHNR and CDR2 is FQNEAQ (reference sequence). CDR3 sequence: CASSPDNQPQHF. The CDR3 bases are TGTGCCAGCAGCCCGGACAATCAGCCCCAGCATTTT.

V is TRBV15 and J is TRBJ2-7; D call uncertain. CDR3 size: 13 residues. Trimming removed 1 base at V and 2 bases at J, with 6 bases between. The germline V gene encodes CDR1 LNHNV and CDR2 YYDKDF (reference sequence). The CDR3 spells CATSRGLAYEQYF. The CDR3 nucleotides read TGTGCCACCAGCAGAGGGCTAGCCTACGAGCAGTACTTC.

This clonotype appeared a few times. J is TRBJ1-3 and V is TRBV19; 9 nucleotides match TRBD1. The CDR3 spans 15 residues. V was pared by 4 bases and J by 7 bases, with 8 bases of the junction left unmatched. Per the germline V gene, CDR1 is LNHDA and CDR2 is SQIVND (reference sequence). CDR3 region: CASSTTRQGGNTIYF. For the CDR3, the DNA is TGTGCCAGTAGTACTACGCGACAGGGGGGTAACACCATATATTTT.

This clonotype was counted only a few times. The chain combines TRBV15 with TRBJ2-3; D is unclear. The V end was cut by 0 bases, the J end by 4 bases, with 5 bases between. The CDR3 has 13 amino acids. The germline V gene has CDR1 LNHNV and CDR2 YYDKDF (reference sequence). CDR3 sequence: CATSREWADTQYF. The DNA of the CDR3 is TGTGCCACCAGCAGAGAATGGGCAGATACGCAGTATTTT.

J is TRBJ1-5 and V is TRBV10-3; D is undetermined. This CDR3 has 14 residues. V was shortened by 0 bases and J by 6 bases, with 9 bases between the two germline ends. Germline CDR1 and CDR2: ENHRY and SYGVKD. CDR3 protein: CAISESSWSQPQHF. The CDR3 DNA sequence: TGTGCCATCAGTGAGTCGAGTTGGAGTCAGCCCCAGCATTTT.

The chain couples TRBV7-2 to TRBJ1-2, with 9 bases fitting TRBD1. This CDR3 comprises 14 residues. CDR1 is SGHTA, CDR2 FQGNSA, per germline. Trimming removed 1 base from V and 7 bases from J; junction bases left unmatched: 4. The CDR3 region has the DNA TGTGCCAGCAGCTTAGGGACAGGGGAGAGTGGCTACACCTTC. Its protein is CASSLGTGESGYTF.

This clonotype appeared a few times. V and J are TRBV24-1 and TRBJ2-7; D is unclear. There are 15 residues in the CDR3. The V gene's germline CDR1 is KGHDR and CDR2 SFDVKD. The V and J ends lost 3 bases and 2 bases respectively, with 13 bases between them. The CDR3 sequence is CATSDPLVHPYEQYF. The CDR3 DNA reads as TGTGCCACCAGTGATCCACTGGTACACCCCTACGAGCAGTACTTC.

This clonotype was counted only a few times. This chain joins TRBV7-6 and TRBJ2-5; D is unresolved. Germline values: CDR1 SGHVS, CDR2 FNYEAQ. Trimming stripped 3 bases from V and 7 bases from J, with 3 bases between. The CDR3 length is 10 residues. This CDR3 reads CASSFGTQYF. CDR3 sequence (DNA): TGTGCCAGCAGCTTTGGGACCCAGTACTTC.

This clonotype has a handful of counts. V usage is TRBV10-1 and J usage is TRBJ2-7; TRBD1 agrees at 8 bases. Trimming took 5 bases from V and 6 from J; bases not matched to a gene: 6. The CDR3 sequence is 13 residues long. CDR1 is WNHNN and CDR2 is SYGVQD in the germline V gene (reference sequence). The CDR3 protein is CASSIDRGSEQYF. The CDR3 DNA is TGCGCCAGCAGTATCGACAGGGGATCCGAGCAGTACTTC.

V gene TRBV20-1 combines with J gene TRBJ2-3; D is uncertain. The V and J ends lost 6 bases and 1 base respectively, with 17 bases between them. Per the germline V gene, CDR1 is DFQATT and CDR2 is SNEGSKA (reference sequence). The CDR3 extends over 15 amino acids. CDR3 residues: CSASKVVFGTDTQYF. The CDR3 nucleotides read TGCAGTGCCAGTAAAGTTGTGTTTGGCACAGATACGCAGTATTTT.

The chain couples TRBV2 to TRBJ2-7; 9 nucleotides align to TRBD2. The CDR3 runs to 16 residues. Losses at the gene ends were 4 bases for V and 1 base for J; bases not matched to a gene: 8. Germline V CDR1 and CDR2: SNHLY, FYNNEI. CDR3 DNA sequence: TGTGCCAGCAGTGGATCTCTAGCGGGACTTTCCTACGAGCAGTACTTC. It translates to CASSGSLAGLSYEQYF.

The chain is built from TRBV11-2 and TRBJ1-5; D is unresolved. The CDR3 loop spans 12 amino acids. In germline, CDR1 is SGHAT, CDR2 FQNNGV. Trimming pared 1 base from V and 7 bases from J, leaving 5 bases between. In DNA, the CDR3 is TGTGCCAGCAGCTTAGGGCGGCAGCCCCAGCATTTT. Encoded protein: CASSLGRQPQHF.

The chain uses TRBV20-1 and TRBJ2-7; tentative D call: TRBD2 (5 bases). Germline assignment: CDR1 DFQATT and CDR2 SNEGSKA (reference sequence). The CDR3 extends over 13 amino acids. Trimming took off 6 bases at V and 1 base at J, with 13 bases between the two ends. CDR3 residues: CSARGLVSYEQYF. The CDR3 DNA sequence: TGCAGTGCCCGCGGACTCGTATCCTACGAGCAGTACTTC.